What follows are 9 T cell receptor beta chains derived from one specimen sequenced in a study of T cell repertoires in cytomegalovirus infection. A single record per CDR3 protein comes from TCRdb applying MiXCR to the reads. This table holds around 500,000 distinct CDR3 sequences, under 55% found once. Their target antigens are unknown. The sample here was cultured PBMCs, taken from culture after CMV antigen stimulation. The receptors were sampled from a human donor in good health (CMV status not recorded). Some clones in this sample may be carry-over from other donors' samples.

The chain joins TRBV6-5 to TRBJ2-1; maybe TRBD2 (6 bases). V was shortened by 7 bases and J by 8 bases, with 21 bases between the two germline ends. CDR1 and CDR2 from the germline V gene are MNHEY and SVGAGI. The CDR3 runs to 15 residues. This CDR3 is CASTPPHGGRDEQFF. The CDR3 DNA reads as TGTGCCAGCACTCCACCGCACGGAGGGCGCGATGAGCAGTTCTTC.

In DNA, the CDR3 is TGCAGTGCTAGAGGGGCGGGGGACGCCGAGCAGTACTTC. Translation gives CSARGAGDAEQYF. J is TRBJ2-7 and V is TRBV20-1; 7 positions agree with TRBD2. This CDR3 is built from 13 residues. Unmatched junction bases numbered 6, after V lost 1 base and J lost 6 bases. Germline lookup yields CDR1 DFQATT and CDR2 SNEGSKA (reference sequence).

A note on this clonotype: A read error is likely, as this CDR3 ends without the conserved phenylalanine or tryptophan. The chain combines TRBV5-4 with TRBJ2-4; D uncertain. Trimming took 4 bases from V and 1 from J, leaving 18 bases between them. This CDR3 has 17 amino acids. Germline lookup yields CDR1 SGHNT and CDR2 YYREEE (reference sequence). For the CDR3, the DNA is TGTGCCAGCAGCGACGTACAAGGTCCTAGGGCCAAAAACATTCAGTACTCC. Amino acid sequence: CASSDVQGPRAKNIQYS.

This clonotype was found once. The rearrangement links TRBV27 to TRBJ2-3; D is ambiguous. V lost 6 bases and J lost 8, with 12 bases in between. Germline V CDR1 and CDR2: MNHEY, SMNVEV (reference sequence). This CDR3 has 12 residues. The CDR3 sequence is CASSPPIGTQYF. The CDR3 DNA reads TGTGCCAGCAGCCCCCCTATCGGTACGCAGTATTTT.

This clonotype was picked up many times. The rearrangement uses TRBV7-6 and TRBJ2-1, with a tentative D call TRBD2 (6 bases). Germline V CDR1 and CDR2: SGHVS, FNYEAQ. Trimming removed 0 bases from V and 9 bases from J, with 12 bases in between. CDR3 length: 14 residues. The CDR3 here is CASSLAGEVGEQFF. The CDR3 bases are TGTGCCAGCAGCTTAGCCGGGGAGGTGGGTGAGCAGTTCTTC.

In this sample, this clonotype turned up a few times. The genes are TRBV7-2 and TRBJ1-5; a possible D gene is TRBD1 (6 bases). The CDR3 has 17 amino acids. Per the germline V gene, CDR1 is SGHTA and CDR2 is FQGNSA. Trimming shortened V by 1 base and J by 4 bases, and 17 bases separated the two germline ends. The CDR3 here is CASSLVKPGARNQPQHF. Here the CDR3 DNA reads TGTGCCAGCAGCTTAGTCAAGCCGGGGGCCAGGAATCAGCCCCAGCATTTT.

The gene calls are TRBV7-2 and TRBJ1-2; maybe TRBD1 (6 bases). The CDR3 contains 14 residues. Trimming pared 1 base from V and 7 bases from J, leaving 13 bases between. Germline-derived CDR1 and CDR2 are SGHTA and FQGNSA. This CDR3 is CASSLVRGLGGYTF. CDR3 coding DNA: TGTGCCAGCAGCTTAGTCAGGGGTCTAGGTGGCTACACCTTC.

The chain is built from TRBV7-8 and TRBJ1-2; D may be TRBD1 (5 bases). The CDR3 is 14 residues long. V was shortened by 4 bases and J by 1 base, with 10 bases between the two germline ends. Germline V gene lookup returns CDR1 SGHVS and CDR2 FQNEAQ. DNA for the CDR3: TGTGCCAGCAGCTGGGCGGGGGGTAACTATGGCTACACCTTC. The encoded protein is CASSWAGGNYGYTF.

This clonotype was counted a few times. The chain employs TRBV7-8 and TRBJ2-5; possibly TRBD1 for D (6 bases). The CDR3 sequence is 14 residues long. CDR1 is SGHVS, CDR2 FQNEAQ, per germline. V shed 2 bases and J shed 5 bases, with 12 bases lying between them. CDR3 DNA: TGTGCCAGCAGCTTATATGGGACACCGGAGACCCAGTACTTC. It is translated as CASSLYGTPETQYF.